The rows below give T cell receptor beta chains drawn from one sample of a study of CD8+CD57+ T cells in acquired aplastic anemia. TCRdb redid the calling of the reads with MiXCR, one entry per CDR3 protein. Here the sample spans about 190,000 distinct CDR3 sequences, 64% being singletons. The sample was sorted CD4+, CD8+, or CD8+CD57+ T cells (not recorded which) from PBMCs. The receptor set was obtained from a human donor with severe aplastic anemia or a healthy control (not recorded which). CDR3s include the opening cysteine and the closing phenylalanine or tryptophan.

V,J,CDR3
TRBV19,TRBJ1-6,CASSARGENSPLHF
TRBV20-1,TRBJ2-1,CSARDRLADYNEQFF
TRBV15,TRBJ1-5,CATSRDRGSNQPQHF
TRBV5-1,TRBJ2-5,CASSLSVQETQYF
TRBV2,TRBJ2-1,CASGGTSRSEQFF
TRBV7-2,TRBJ1-1,CASSLSTRVDTEAFF
TRBV29-1,TRBJ2-3,CSVPSGGGTDTQYF
TRBV9,TRBJ1-4,CASSHSGEVNEKLFF
TRBV10-1,TRBJ2-2,CASSENGRNTGELFF
TRBV7-9,TRBJ2-1,CASSAQGYNEQFF
TRBV24-1,TRBJ2-7,CATSAGTSGTEQYF
TRBV7-3,TRBJ1-2,CASSLSVGEHYGYTF
TRBV7-2,TRBJ2-7,CASSGVSYEQYF
TRBV7-3,TRBJ2-3,CASSRTGTGPDTQYF
TRBV7-9,TRBJ2-1,CASSLRFGFGYNEQFF
TRBV2,TRBJ2-3,CTVRGLLGPQYF
TRBV15,TRBJ2-5,CATSRGQNQETQYF
TRBV9,TRBJ1-1,CASTPSGGWNTEAFF
TRBV24-1,TRBJ2-6,CATSDLGSGANVLTF
TRBV20-1,TRBJ2-5,CSAPGGYDGMETQYF
TRBV20-1,TRBJ2-7,CSAPQGTSVSYEQYF
TRBV7-2,TRBJ2-2,CASSPLAGFNTGELFF
TRBV5-1,TRBJ1-1,CASSLVDRVSSEAFF
TRBV20-1,TRBJ1-1,CSARTASEAFF
TRBV19,TRBJ1-4,CASRQFGAHEKLFF
TRBV2,TRBJ2-1,CASRAAAGGNGEQFF
TRBV12-5,TRBJ1-2,CASGPRINYGYTF
TRBV24-1,TRBJ2-5,CATSDLTGNQETQYF
TRBV19,TRBJ2-3,CASSPGGSRGDTQYF
TRBV9,TRBJ2-7,CASSGTSSYEQYF
TRBV7-2,TRBJ2-5,CASSFIGETQYF
TRBV7-6,TRBJ2-7,CASSWAVFPYEQYF
TRBV2,TRBJ2-7,CASKTETSYEQYF
TRBV6-9,TRBJ2-7,CASSYTSGGYEQYF
TRBV5-1,TRBJ2-7,CASSLDPGEVYEQYF
TRBV5-1,TRBJ2-7,CASSLTGQSYEQYF
TRBV7-3,TRBJ2-1,CASSSSRANNEQFF
TRBV9,TRBJ1-5,CASSVGWGGGQPQHF
TRBV20-1,TRBJ1-6,CSAARGGGGSPLHF
TRBV20-1,TRBJ2-7,CSARPQGRLSYEQYF
TRBV5-1,TRBJ2-3,CASSLRGGGRDTQYF
TRBV12-3/TRBV12-4,TRBJ2-7,CASSPIQGNEQYF
TRBV5-1,TRBJ1-1,CASSLNGGGTEAFF
TRBV7-2,TRBJ1-1,CASNVQGPNTEAFF
TRBV7-9,TRBJ1-1,CASSSPLTEAFF